What follows describes a single TCR beta chain. Its antigen is still unknown. Within one base of it there is no much larger clone, and no base qualities were kept. The library was prepared using 5' RACE. Instrument used: Illumina HiSeq 2500. The second PCR ran for roughly 7 to 11 cycles and used a J-beta primer mix along with a sample-barcoded 5' primer. A unique molecular identifier was introduced onto each TCR beta cDNA molecule by a template-switch 5' adaptor carrying 12 random nucleotides. Each sample yielded at least 2.5 million CDR3-containing paired-end reads. The Mint cDNA synthesis kit, primed by a TRBC-specific oligonucleotide, was used to synthesize first-strand cDNA from all RNA. Following uracil-DNA glycosylase treatment, all cDNA underwent a first 18-cycle PCR with the universal primers M1SS and BC2_uni_R. In the authors' own workflow: Each sample was normalized by randomly selecting 1 million high-quality reads, each carrying a distinct molecular identifier. Instead of being binned into consensus sequences, reads that shared molecular identifiers were thrown out. MiTCR, run with a Q25 quality threshold and the strictest error-elimination algorithm, handled CDR3 identification, clonotype clustering and error correction. A nonparametric unseen species model with Euler transformation was used to estimate a lower bound on total TCR beta diversity. TCRdb passed the public sequencing reads through fastp at Q25 and MiXCR, retaining productive beta sequences. Rows matching on CDR3 protein sequence are summarized as one entry with the most common DNA and genes. What appears here as the V and J calls and clone size reflects TCRdb's work, not the paper's. Across this sample there are 1.5 million to 1.9 million distinct CDR3 sequences, with approximately 42% seen only once. The ten largest clones capture around 4% of the sample.

The sample is drawn from a study of blood T cells in healthy people across ages (dated by TCRdb to the mid-2010s). As for the study more broadly: In model experiments, template switching captured roughly one uniquely barcoded TCR beta cDNA molecule for every two T cells. To track age-related changes in TCR beta repertoire diversity, the study relied on deep sequencing normalized with unique cDNA molecular identifiers. The donors were divided into four age groups: young (average around 17 years), middle-aged (approximately 41), aged (around 59) and long-lived (about 80). To avoid experimental bias, donors of different ages were spread randomly across the sequencing lanes. For two donors (one aged 18 to 30 and one aged 80 or older), the study analyzed two additional independent replicas of 1 million unique cDNA reads from the same blood draw.

The donors were a few dozen Caucasian individuals from Russia, aged about 6 to 95 years, who were systemically healthy. Approximately 9 milliliters of peripheral blood were collected from each donor into EDTA-treated Vacutainer tubes. Ficoll-Paque density-gradient centrifugation was used to isolate PBMCs, with at least 7 million obtained per sample. Trizol reagent was used to extract total RNA from the PBMCs, yielding at least 6 micrograms per sample. Naive CD45RAhigh/CD27high T cell percentages were measured by flow cytometry on a PBMC aliquot from every donor. The study at large found these results: Because the CMV infection status of the donors was unknown, age-related changes in expanded clonotypes may potentially have been confounded. The long-lived group showed more naive CD4+ T cells, fewer expanded clones and increased TCR diversity than the aged group, suggesting age selection. Observed TCR beta diversity per million T cells fell roughly linearly with age, and a significant reduction was already apparent by age about 36. There was a strong correlation between observed TCR beta diversity and the percentage of naive T cells measured by flow cytometry. Estimates of total diversity from one million sequenced T cells were regarded as lower bounds and underestimates. Conclusive comparison of naive and antigen-experienced compartments was prevented by the profiling of bulk unsorted PBMCs.

The source material was blood. This clonotype was sampled from a woman younger than 30 in good health.

The nucleotides read TGTGCCAGCAGCTTAGCGCGTCCGGGAGATACGCAGTATTTT. It encodes CASSLARPGDTQYF. The sequence links TRBV7-8 to TRBJ2-3; no D segment can be confidently identified. V lost 0 bases and J lost 5 bases; the stretch between them is 9 bases long. CDR1 SGHVS and CDR2 FQNEAQ were looked up in the germline V gene. The CDR3, from cysteine to phenylalanine, totals 14 residues. Only CDR3 DNA is held: 42 bases, read in frame from base 1.